This T cell receptor (beta chain) was profiled in a study of T cells in Graves' hyperthyroidism and ophthalmopathy. About the study: Staff took peripheral blood when the initial diagnosis was made, before any treatment began.

The sample holds a few counts of this clonotype. Amplified TCR beta CDR3 regions came from RNA transcripts. RT-PCR in the first round (using the HTBI primer set) targeted the TCR CDR3. MiXCR, run by TCRdb on the multiplex PCR reads, gives a single entry per CDR3 protein. Among about 720,000 distinct CDR3 sequences, roughly 15% were seen once, and the ten largest hold around 7.7%. The sequence came from a man between 18 and 35 years old with Graves' hyperthyroidism. Sequences were obtained from blood.

The CDR3: CASSPPTGKAKNIQYF. The CDR3 DNA is TGTGCCAGCAGCCCCCCAACAGGGAAAGCCAAAAACATTCAGTACTTC. V and J are TRBV7-9 and TRBJ2-4; tentatively, D is TRBD1 (6 bases). Deletions cut 5 bases from V and 0 bases from J, with 14 bases between. Germline V gives CDR1 SEHNR, CDR2 FQNEAQ (reference sequence). This CDR3 comprises 16 residues.